This is a list of T cell receptor beta chains from one sample in a study of control samples from healthy donors and cancer patients. Libraries were prepared by immunoSEQ multiplex PCR; TCRdb keeps only in-frame clonotypes and omits some of them. The sample includes 400,000 to 450,000 clones, 75% to 95% of them seen just once. Input material: PBMCs. The receptors come from a man between 35 and 55 years old with head and neck cancer. The CDR3 runs from the conserved cysteine through the conserved F or W. The D gene is left open where the match is weak. Size is stated for part of the rows, as once, few or many counts, or as a class when the clone is expanded.

j_call	d_call	v_call	cdr3_length	clone_size	cdr3_nt	cdr3_aa
TRBJ1-5	-	TRBV19	13	-	TGTGCCAGTAGTGCTATTGGCAATCAGCCCCAGCATTTT	CASSAIGNQPQHF
TRBJ1-3	-	TRBV5-1	13	-	TGCGCCAGCAGTAACCCCCGTGAAAACACCATATATTTT	CASSNPRENTIYF
TRBJ1-6	-	TRBV11-1	14	-	TGTGCCAGCAGCTTCGGACGGTTTAATTCACCCCTCCACTTT	CASSFGRFNSPLHF
TRBJ1-2	-	TRBV18	13	-	TGTGCCAGCTCACCTCAGACGGGTTCAGGCTACACCTTC	CASSPQTGSGYTF
TRBJ2-1	-	TRBV11-3	16	-	TGTGCCAGCAGCCATGCCTCGGGGCCTGAAAACAATGAGCAGTTCTTC	CASSHASGPENNEQFF
TRBJ2-2	TRBD2	TRBV7-3	20	once	TGTGCCAGCAGCAGAAAGCAGGGGCCACTAGCGGGGGGCTACACCGGGGAGCTGTTTTTT	CASSRKQGPLAGGYTGELFF
TRBJ2-3	-	TRBV10-3	17	-	TGTGCCATCAGTGAGTCAACAACCTCCGGGGGCACAGATACGCAGTATTTT	CAISESTTSGGTDTQYF
TRBJ1-1	-	TRBV5-6	15	once	TGTGCCAGCAGCTTGGTCTTCCCGGTGAACACTGAAGCTTTCTTT	CASSLVFPVNTEAFF
TRBJ1-1	-	TRBV28	14	-	TGTGCCAGCAGCATAGGACAGCAAAACACTGAAGCTTTCTTT	CASSIGQQNTEAFF
TRBJ2-7	TRBD1	TRBV7-9	15	-	TGTGCCAGCAGCAGAACCGGGACAGGGATCCACGAGCAGTACTTC	CASSRTGTGIHEQYF
TRBJ1-3	TRBD1	TRBV10-3	15	-	TGTGCCATCAGGGGTACAGGGGCGAATGGAAACACCATATATTTT	CAIRGTGANGNTIYF
TRBJ2-1	TRBD2	TRBV14	16	-	TGTGCCAGCAGCTCGGGACTATCCCGCTCCTACAATGAGCAGTTCTTC	CASSSGLSRSYNEQFF
TRBJ2-7	TRBD1	TRBV27	16	-	TGTGCCAGCAGTGCCCCCGGGACAGGGGCCTCCTACGAGCAATACTTC	CASSAPGTGASYEQYF
TRBJ2-3	-	TRBV10-1	14	once	TGCGCCAGCAGTGGAGCAGGTATAACCGATACGCAGTATTTT	CASSGAGITDTQYF
TRBJ1-1	-	TRBV5-1	14	-	TGCGCCAGCAGCCAGGGACACCTGAACACTGAAGCTTTCTTT	CASSQGHLNTEAFF
TRBJ1-1	-	TRBV12-3/TRBV12-4	13	-	TGTGCCAGCAGCCCAGTCGGGAACACTGAAGCTTTCTTT	CASSPVGNTEAFF
TRBJ1-6	-	TRBV7-9	12	-	TGTGCCAGCAGCTCAAAGAATTCACCCCTCCACTTT	CASSSKNSPLHF
TRBJ2-1	TRBD1	TRBV2	11	-	TGTGCCAGCAGTATCTCAGGGGGTGGGTTCTTC	CASSISGGGFF
TRBJ2-1	-	TRBV19	13	-	TGTGCCAGTAGTACTGGCTCCTACAATGAGCAGTTCTTC	CASSTGSYNEQFF
TRBJ1-6	-	TRBV4-3	15	-	TGCGCCAGCAGCCAAGACAGAGCATATAATTCACCCCTCCACTTT	CASSQDRAYNSPLHF
TRBJ1-2	-	TRBV5-1	16	-	TGCGCCAGCAGCTTGGGAGGAGCACAGCTGACTTATGGCTACACCTTC	CASSLGGAQLTYGYTF
TRBJ2-3	-	TRBV5-1	17	-	TGCGCCAGCAGCTCTCTGGCGTTAGAGACTAGCACAGATACGCAGTATTTT	CASSSLALETSTDTQYF
TRBJ2-1	TRBD1	TRBV9	15	-	TGTGCCAGCAGCGCACAGGGGGCGATCGTCTATGAGCAGTTCTTC	CASSAQGAIVYEQFF
TRBJ2-3	-	TRBV15	15	-	TGTGCCACCAGCGGGGAGAGGGGCCCCACAGATACGCAGTATTTT	CATSGERGPTDTQYF
TRBJ2-4	-	TRBV10-3	13	-	TGTGCCATCGGGCTGGAACACGGCCACATTCAGTACTTC	CAIGLEHGHIQYF
TRBJ1-3	-	TRBV3-1/TRBV3-2	19	-	TGTGCCAGCAGCCCCATTAGAGCAGGGGCGAGAACCTCTGGAAACACCATATATTTT	CASSPIRAGARTSGNTIYF
TRBJ1-1	-	TRBV2	15	-	TGTGCCAGCAACCATAAACAGGGTCTGAACACTGAAGCTTTCTTT	CASNHKQGLNTEAFF
TRBJ1-3	-	TRBV19	14	-	TGTGCCAGTAAGCAGGGTAACACTGGAAACACCATATATTTT	CASKQGNTGNTIYF
TRBJ1-4	-	TRBV30	11	few	TGTGCCTGGAGTGTAGCTGAAAAACTGTTTTTT	CAWSVAEKLFF
TRBJ2-1	TRBD1	TRBV5-6	14	-	TGTGCCAGCAGTTTCGGGACAGATAACAATGAGCAGTTCTTC	CASSFGTDNNEQFF
TRBJ2-5	-	TRBV5-1	13	-	TGCGCCAGCAGGGTACAGGGTGGGGAGACCCAGTACTTC	CASRVQGGETQYF
TRBJ2-7	-	TRBV7-6	15	few	TGTGCCAGCAGCCGAGGAGGCAGGGGAAAATACGAGCAGTACTTC	CASSRGGRGKYEQYF
TRBJ2-2	TRBD1	TRBV27	14	-	TGTGCCAGCAGTTCGACAGGGGCAGGGGGGGAGCTGTTTTTT	CASSSTGAGGELFF
TRBJ2-6	-	TRBV7-7	14	-	TGTGCTAGCAGCTTAGATCTTGGGGCCAACGTCCTGACTTTC	CASSLDLGANVLTF
TRBJ2-1	-	TRBV11-2	11	-	TGTGCCAGCAGCCAGCCCAATGAGCAGTTCTTC	CASSQPNEQFF
TRBJ1-2	-	TRBV4-3	14	-	TGCGCCAGCAGCCAAAGGGACGGGAGCTATGGCTACACCTTC	CASSQRDGSYGYTF
TRBJ2-3	TRBD2	TRBV28	16	-	TGTGCCAGCAGTCGGCTAGCGGGGTTTAGCACAGATACGCAGTATTTT	CASSRLAGFSTDTQYF
TRBJ2-1	-	TRBV11-2	16	-	TGTGCCAGCAGCCCAGGACCGCCGGGCTCCTACAATGAGCAGTTCTTC	CASSPGPPGSYNEQFF
TRBJ2-1	TRBD2	TRBV7-3	15	-	TGTGCCAGCAGCTTCGGGACTAGCGGGATGGATGAGCAGTTCTTC	CASSFGTSGMDEQFF
TRBJ2-5	-	TRBV5-6	14	-	TGTGCCAGCAGCCTCCTAGGGCGTGCAGAGACCCAGTACTTC	CASSLLGRAETQYF
TRBJ1-2	TRBD1	TRBV6-5	15	-	TGTGCCAGCAGTTACACCTCGGGACAGGGAGGCGGCTACACCTTC	CASSYTSGQGGGYTF
TRBJ2-3	TRBD2	TRBV10-2	17	-	TGCGCCAGCAGGGACGGACTAGCGGGGGGGCTCACAGATACGCAGTATTTT	CASRDGLAGGLTDTQYF
TRBJ2-5	TRBD1	TRBV28	17	-	TGTGCCAGCAGTCCCTCCCTCGGACAGGAACCAAGAGAGACCCAGTACTTC	CASSPSLGQEPRETQYF
TRBJ2-7	-	TRBV7-2	15	once	TGTGCCAGCAGCTTAGGGGCAGGGGCCCCCTACGAGCAGTACTTC	CASSLGAGAPYEQYF
TRBJ2-7	-	TRBV18	14	-	TGTGCCAGCTCACCGACGACGGAGCCCTACGAGCAGTACTTC	CASSPTTEPYEQYF
TRBJ2-5	TRBD1	TRBV11-2	17	-	TGTGCCAGCAGCTTAGGGGGGACAGGGGCGAACCAAGAGACCCAGTACTTC	CASSLGGTGANQETQYF
TRBJ1-5	TRBD1	TRBV28	15	-	TGTGCCAGCAGACGGTGGACAGGGGTGGATCAGCCCCAGCATTTT	CASRRWTGVDQPQHF
TRBJ2-7	TRBD2	TRBV29-1	13	few	TGCAGCGTTGGGCTAGCGGGAGGTTGGGAGCAGTACTTC	CSVGLAGGWEQYF
TRBJ2-2	TRBD1	TRBV19	15	-	TGTGCCAGTAGTATTCAGCAGGGGGTCCCCGGGGAGCTGTTTTTT	CASSIQQGVPGELFF